The 10 T cell receptor beta chains below all came from one sample that was sequenced in a study of blood T cell repertoires in COVID-19. Profiling relied on immunoSEQ multiplex PCR, and the TCRdb table lists in-frame clones only, not all of them. The sample has approximately 200,000 clones, 90% seen once; the top ten hold around 1.3%. Sequencing was performed on PBMCs or T cells enriched from blood (not recorded which). Receptors were obtained from a young man who had recovered from COVID-19.

V and J are TRBV27 and TRBJ2-7; no reliable D call. This CDR3 has 14 amino acids. Trimming shortened V by 3 bases and J by 0 bases, and 9 bases separated the two germline ends. Germline V gene data show CDR1 as MNHEY and CDR2 as SMNVEV (reference sequence). The CDR3 coding sequence is TGTGCCAGCAGTTTTTACGCCGGCTCCTACGAGCAGTACTTC. Its translation: CASSFYAGSYEQYF.

V usage is TRBV30 and J usage is TRBJ1-5; TRBD1 matches at 8 bases. This CDR3 has 15 residues. V gave up 0 bases and J gave up 4 bases; unmatched junction bases: 5. The V gene's germline CDR1 is GTSNPN and CDR2 SVGIG (reference sequence). This CDR3 is CAWSVGDRLNQPQHF. The CDR3 DNA reads as TGTGCCTGGAGTGTAGGGGACAGGCTGAATCAGCCCCAGCATTTT.

The rearrangement links TRBV28 to TRBJ2-3; 7 bases line up with TRBD2. The CDR3 consists of 14 residues. Trimming at V came to 4 bases and at J to 3 bases, leaving 4 bases not matched to a gene. CDR1 and CDR2 from the germline V gene are MDHEN and SYDVKM. CDR3 protein: CASSWPGGTDTQYF. DNA for the CDR3: TGTGCCAGCAGTTGGCCGGGAGGAACAGATACGCAGTATTTT. The complete variable domain, with remaining parts taken from reference TRBV28 and TRBJ2-3, reads DVKVTQSSRYLVKRTGEKVFLECVQDMDHENMFWYRQDPGLGLRLIYFSYDVKMKEKGDIPEGYSVSREKKERFSLILESASTNQTSMYLCASSWPGGTDTQYFGPGTRLTVL.

This clone was seen once. This sequence joins TRBV5-1 and TRBJ2-2, with TRBD1 matching over 9 bases. V lost 4 bases, J lost 7 bases, and 17 bases stayed unmatched. Germline-derived CDR1 and CDR2 are SGHRS and YFSETQ. This CDR3 contains 18 residues. CDR3 DNA sequence: TGCGCCAGCAGCCCCGGTGGAACAGGGGGCATTCGGATCGGGGAGCTGTTTTTT. Protein sequence: CASSPGGTGGIRIGELFF. Supplemented by reference TRBV5-1 and TRBJ2-2, the full variable domain reads KAGVTQTPRYLIKTRGQQVTLSCSPISGHRSVSWYQQTPGQGLQFLFEYFSETQRNKGNFPGRFSGRQFSNSRSEMNVSTLELGDSALYLCASSPGGTGGIRIGELFFGEGSRLTVL.

The chain is built from TRBV29-1 and TRBJ2-7; D ambiguous. CDR1 and CDR2 from the germline V gene are SQVTM and ANQGSEA. The V end lost 4 bases, the J end lost 5 bases, and 6 bases lay between the germline ends. The CDR3 is 10 residues long. CDR3: CSVVSNEQYF. In nucleotides, the CDR3 is TGCAGCGTTGTTTCAAACGAGCAGTACTTC.

The chain employs TRBV30 and TRBJ1-3; D perhaps matches TRBD1 (6 bases). This CDR3 has 19 amino acids. The V gene lost 3 bases and the J gene lost 3 bases, with 27 bases spanning the gap. The germline gives CDR1 GTSNPN, CDR2 SVGIG (reference sequence). The CDR3 loop is CAWRLNLGQSKSFGNTIYF. The CDR3 DNA follows: TGTGCCTGGAGACTAAACCTCGGACAGTCAAAGAGCTTTGGAAACACCATATATTTT.

V and J are TRBV27 and TRBJ2-5, with D maybe TRBD1 (6 bases). Germline loops: CDR1 MNHEY, CDR2 SMNVEV (reference sequence). This CDR3 has 13 residues. V was trimmed by 6 bases and J by 5 bases, leaving 13 bases between them. The CDR3 reads CASRRGWYETQYF. CDR3 nucleotide sequence: TGTGCCAGCAGAAGGGGGTGGTACGAGACCCAGTACTTC.

The chain recombines TRBV28 with TRBJ1-5, with TRBD1 identical over 7 bases. The germline gives CDR1 MDHEN, CDR2 SYDVKM. The CDR3 totals 15 residues. V trimming: 6 bases; J trimming: 6 bases; junction bases outside the gene matches: 11. Here the CDR3 DNA reads TGTGCCAGCAGCCCGATTACAGGGGTTGGTCAGCCCCAGCATTTT. This sequence encodes CASSPITGVGQPQHF.

The V gene is TRBV24-1, the J gene TRBJ2-3; D unclear. V dropped 6 bases and J dropped 10 bases, with 19 bases sitting between them. This CDR3 has 14 residues. The germline V gene has CDR1 KGHDR and CDR2 SFDVKD. In DNA, the CDR3 is TGTGCCACCAGTCCAACCGGGTCCCTGACTCCGCAGTATTTT. Residues: CATSPTGSLTPQYF.

The chain combines TRBV7-6 with TRBJ2-5; 10 bases agree with TRBD1. This CDR3 region has 15 residues. V was pared by 1 base and J by 5 bases, with 4 bases of the junction left unmatched. Germline assignment: CDR1 SGHVS and CDR2 FNYEAQ. CDR3 protein: CASSLGGDRGETQYF. The CDR3 nucleotides are TGTGCCAGCAGCTTAGGAGGGGACAGGGGTGAGACCCAGTACTTC.